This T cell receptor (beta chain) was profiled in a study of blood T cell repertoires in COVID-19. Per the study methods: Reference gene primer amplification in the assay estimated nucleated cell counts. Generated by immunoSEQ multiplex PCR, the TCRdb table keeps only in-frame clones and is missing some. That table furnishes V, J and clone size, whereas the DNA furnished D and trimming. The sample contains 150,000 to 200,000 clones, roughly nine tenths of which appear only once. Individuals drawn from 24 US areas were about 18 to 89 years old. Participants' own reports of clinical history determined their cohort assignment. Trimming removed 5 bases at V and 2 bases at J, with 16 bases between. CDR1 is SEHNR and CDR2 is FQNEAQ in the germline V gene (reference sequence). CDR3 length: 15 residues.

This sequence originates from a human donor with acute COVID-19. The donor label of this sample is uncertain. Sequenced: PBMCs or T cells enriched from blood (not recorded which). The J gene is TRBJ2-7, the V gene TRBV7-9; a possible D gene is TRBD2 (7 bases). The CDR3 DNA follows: TGTGCCAGCAGCGGGGGGGCTAGCGGAACCTACGAGCAGTACTTC. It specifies CASSGGASGTYEQYF.